This TCR beta chain was recorded in a study of blood T cells in healthy people across ages. The study, taken as a whole, reports: Both naive CD4+ cell counts and diversity were greater in long-lived donors than in aged donors. The recorded TCR beta diversity per million T cells decreased in a roughly linear manner with age.

Each sample provided at least 6 micrograms of extracted total RNA. Concerning this clonotype: Its antigen is not known.

V was pared by 4 bases and J by 7 bases, with 14 bases between. The CDR3 has 14 amino acids. CDR1 and CDR2 (germline): MGHRA, YSYEKL. A second 7 to 11 cycle PCR used barcoded and J-beta primers. At least 2.5 million CDR3-containing paired-end reads were obtained per sample. In TCRdb, the 5' RACE reads were re-called with MiXCR into one record per CDR3 protein. The table records about 1.4 million distinct CDR3 sequences, approximately 63% of them present only once. The chain couples TRBV4-1 to TRBJ1-5; D may be TRBD1 (6 bases). The sample comprised blood. The source is a man between 18 and 29 years old in good health. In DNA form, the CDR3 reads TGCGCCAGCAGCCCACGGACAGTTATGCAGCCCCAGCATTTT. Translation: CASSPRTVMQPQHF.